This TCR beta chain appears in the sequencing data of a study of beta chain features in type 1 diabetes. Study-level background: Similarity in age, gender and cell yields was seen between patients and healthy donors. Researchers looked at some 110 million sorted cells across all samples.

A sort by CD45RO/CCR7/CD25/CD127/CD95/CD27 yielded CD4+ naive, central memory, regulatory and stem cell-like memory cells. Each of the sorted populations had a purity greater than 98%. Deletions cut 4 bases from V and 8 bases from J, with 18 bases between. The CDR3 extends over 14 amino acids. Germline CDR1 and CDR2: SGHNT and YYREEE (reference sequence). This clone has more than one count but fewer than ten. Reverse transcription of all isolated RNA meant that expressed TCRB transcripts were sequenced. The assay was immunoSEQ multiplex PCR, and TCRdb's table has in-frame clones only and misses some. The data show about 220,000 clones, about a tenth seen once.

The V gene is TRBV5-4, the J gene TRBJ1-2, with D possibly TRBD1 on 6 matching bases. The specimen was central memory CD4+ T cells from blood. The sequence was obtained from a man between 18 and 35 years old in good health. CDR3 residues: CASSTLQGTDGYTF. CDR3 coding DNA: TGTGCCAGCAGCACATTACAGGGAACAGACGGCTACACCTTC.